This TCR beta chain originates from a study of blood T cell repertoires in COVID-19. Study in general: Sample material is recorded as cDNA or gDNA derived from T cells, B-cell-depleted T cells, or PBMCs.

Participants' reported clinical history set cohort assignment. Source study methods: Amplification of reference gene primers provided the estimated nucleated cell counts. This table comes from immunoSEQ multiplex PCR, and its TCRdb copy is limited to in-frame clones, with some not included. V and J calls and clone size follow that table, whereas D and trimming were derived from the DNA. The sample records about 200,000 clones, about 80% being singletons. This clone showed up just a few times. Additional DNA sequences in this sample encode the identical CDR3. Per germline, CDR1 KGHSH and CDR2 LQKENI. This CDR3 region has 14 residues. V was trimmed by 3 bases and J by 1 base, leaving 7 bases between them.

This clonotype was obtained from a man aged 35 to 55 who had recovered from COVID-19. Sequenced: PBMCs or T cells enriched from blood (not recorded which). The genes are TRBV18 and TRBJ1-5, with a tentative D call TRBD1 (6 bases). This chain's CDR3 is CASSPDRSNQPQHF. The CDR3 DNA follows: TGTGCCAGCTCACCTGACAGGAGCAATCAGCCCCAGCATTTT.